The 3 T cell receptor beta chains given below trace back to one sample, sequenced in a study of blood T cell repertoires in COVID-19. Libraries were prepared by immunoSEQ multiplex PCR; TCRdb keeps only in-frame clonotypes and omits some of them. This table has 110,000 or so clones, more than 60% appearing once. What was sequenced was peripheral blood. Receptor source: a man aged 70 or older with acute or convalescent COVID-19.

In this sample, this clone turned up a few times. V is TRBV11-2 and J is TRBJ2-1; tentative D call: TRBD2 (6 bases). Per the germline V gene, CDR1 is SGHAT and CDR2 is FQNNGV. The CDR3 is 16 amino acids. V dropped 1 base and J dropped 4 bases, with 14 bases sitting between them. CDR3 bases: TGTGCCAGCAGCTTAGTTAGGGACTGGCGATACAATGAGCAGTTCTTC. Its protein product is CASSLVRDWRYNEQFF.

CDR3 sequence reads: CATSDHRLTPNTGELFF. As DNA, the CDR3 is TGTGCCACCAGTGATCACCGACTAACCCCGAACACCGGGGAGCTGTTTTTT. This chain uses TRBV24-1 with TRBJ2-2; tentative D call: TRBD2 (5 bases). This CDR3 has 17 amino acids. The V and J ends lost 3 bases and 0 bases respectively, with 13 bases between them. Germline lookup yields CDR1 KGHDR and CDR2 SFDVKD.

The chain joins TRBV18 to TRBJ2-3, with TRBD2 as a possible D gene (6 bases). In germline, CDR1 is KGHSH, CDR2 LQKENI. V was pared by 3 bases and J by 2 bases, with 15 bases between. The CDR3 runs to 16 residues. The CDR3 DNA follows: TGTGCCAGCTCACCCAATCGGGGGAAGAACACAGATACGCAGTATTTT. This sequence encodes CASSPNRGKNTDTQYF.